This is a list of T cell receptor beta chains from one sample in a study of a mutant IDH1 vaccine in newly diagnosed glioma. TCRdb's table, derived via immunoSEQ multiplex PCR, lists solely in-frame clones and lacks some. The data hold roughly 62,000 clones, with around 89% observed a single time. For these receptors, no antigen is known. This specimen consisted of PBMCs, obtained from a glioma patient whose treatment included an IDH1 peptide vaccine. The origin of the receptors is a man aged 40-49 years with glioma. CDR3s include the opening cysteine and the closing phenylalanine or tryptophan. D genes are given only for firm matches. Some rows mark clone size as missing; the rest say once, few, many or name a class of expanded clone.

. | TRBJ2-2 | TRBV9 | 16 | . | TGTGCCAGCAGCGGAGCGAAGGGGGGGCGACCCGGGGAGCTGTTTTTT | CASSGAKGGRPGELFF
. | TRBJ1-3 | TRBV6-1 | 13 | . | TGTGCCACCCGACAGAACTCTGGAAACACCATATATTTT | CATRQNSGNTIYF
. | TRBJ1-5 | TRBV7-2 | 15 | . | TGTGCCAGCAGCACAGGCGGAGCTGGGGGTCAGCCCCAGCATTTT | CASSTGGAGGQPQHF
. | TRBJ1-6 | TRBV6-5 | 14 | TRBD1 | TGTGCCAGCAGTGCTGGACAGGAGAATTCACCCCTCCACTTT | CASSAGQENSPLHF
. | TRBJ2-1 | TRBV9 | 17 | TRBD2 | TGTGCCAGCAGCTCAAGACTAGCGGGGGGCCTCCTCGATGAGCAGTTCTTC | CASSSRLAGGLLDEQFF
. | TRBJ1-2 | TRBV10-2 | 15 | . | TGCGCCAGCAGTGAGAAGGCCACAACTCTCTATGGCTACACCTTC | CASSEKATTLYGYTF
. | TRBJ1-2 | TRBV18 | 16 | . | TGTGCCAGCTCACCTCGCGGGGACCAACTGAACTATGGCTACACCTTC | CASSPRGDQLNYGYTF
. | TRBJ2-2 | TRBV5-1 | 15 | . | TGCGCCAGCAGCTTACAGACAGGGAACACCGGGGAGCTGTTTTTT | CASSLQTGNTGELFF
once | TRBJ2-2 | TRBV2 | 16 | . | TGTGCCAGCAGTGTTGGTAGGGGTTCTTCGACCGGGGAGCTGTTTTTT | CASSVGRGSSTGELFF
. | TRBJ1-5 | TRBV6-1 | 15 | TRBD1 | TGTGCCAGCAATGCCGGGACAGGGCTACGTCAGCCCCAGCATTTT | CASNAGTGLRQPQHF
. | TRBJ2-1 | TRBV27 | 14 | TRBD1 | TGTGCCAGCAGTATCACAGGGGGCAGCGATGAGCAGTTCTTC | CASSITGGSDEQFF
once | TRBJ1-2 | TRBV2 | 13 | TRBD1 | TGTGCCAGCAGTGAGGGACAGAACTATGGCTACACCTTC | CASSEGQNYGYTF
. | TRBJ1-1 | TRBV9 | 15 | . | TGTGCCAGCAGCGTAGTCCCGGGTTTGGGCGGTGAAGCTTTCTTT | CASSVVPGLGGEAFF
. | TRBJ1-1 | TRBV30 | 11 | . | TGTGCCTGGAGTGTACGCCAAGGAGCTTTCTTT | CAWSVRQGAFF
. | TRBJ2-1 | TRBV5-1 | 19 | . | TGCGCCAGCAGCACTTCAGAGACGGGGTCCAGGAGCTCCTACAATGAGCAGTTCTTC | CASSTSETGSRSSYNEQFF
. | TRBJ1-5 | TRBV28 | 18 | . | TGTGCCAGCAGTCCCGGGGGAGGCTGGGGGTATAGCAATCAGCCCCAGCATTTT | CASSPGGGWGYSNQPQHF
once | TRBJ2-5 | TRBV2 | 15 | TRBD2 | TGTGCCAGCATACGTAGCGGGAGGCAGCAAGAGACCCAGTACTTC | CASIRSGRQQETQYF
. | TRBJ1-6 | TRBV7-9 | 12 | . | TGTGCCAGCAGCTTAGAACAGCCCCCCCTCCACTTT | CASSLEQPPLHF
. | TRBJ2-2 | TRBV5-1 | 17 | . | TGCGCCAGCAGCTGGGACTCGGGACCTGGGGGCACCGGGGAGCTGTTTTTT | CASSWDSGPGGTGELFF
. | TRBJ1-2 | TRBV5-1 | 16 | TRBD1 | TGCGCCAGCAGCACAACCTTGGACAGGCGCTTCTATGGCTACACCTTC | CASSTTLDRRFYGYTF
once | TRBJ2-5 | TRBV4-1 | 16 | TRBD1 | TGCGCCAGCAGCCAGGGGTCAGGGGGCGCACAGGAGACCCAGTACTTC | CASSQGSGGAQETQYF
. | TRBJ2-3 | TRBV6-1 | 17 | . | TGTGCCAGCAGTGTGGGCTCGGGAGGGGGCCCTGCCGATACGCAGTATTTT | CASSVGSGGGPADTQYF
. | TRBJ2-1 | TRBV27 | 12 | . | TGTGCCAGCAGTTCACAGGGTACTGAGCAGTTCTTC | CASSSQGTEQFF
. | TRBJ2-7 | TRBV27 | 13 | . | TGTGCCAGCAGTTTAAGGCAGAGCTACGAGCAGTACTTC | CASSLRQSYEQYF
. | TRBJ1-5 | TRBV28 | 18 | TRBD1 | TGTGCCAGCAGTAGTACCGGGGACAGCGTTACGATAAATCAGCCCCAGCATTTT | CASSSTGDSVTINQPQHF